These T cell receptor beta chains were read from a single sample in a study of blood T cell repertoires in COVID-19. Using immunoSEQ multiplex PCR, the repertoire was profiled, and TCRdb retains in-frame clones only, with some absent. The sample shows approximately 300,000 clones, 85% to 90% of them seen only once. Sample: PBMCs or T cells enriched from blood (not recorded which). The receptors come from a woman aged 18-29 years with acute COVID-19. Each CDR3 is given with its conserved first and last residue. The order of the fields is clone size, D gene, V gene, J gene, CDR3 DNA, CDR3 protein. A D gene is named only where the DNA matches it firmly. The size entry is marked missing in some rows and otherwise reads once, few, many or a size class.

clone size: .
D gene: TRBD1
V gene: TRBV2
J gene: TRBJ1-4
CDR3 DNA: TGTGCCAGCACCCTGAAAGAACCGGGACAGGGGAGTGAAAAACTGTTTTTT
CDR3 protein: CASTLKEPGQGSEKLFF

clone size: .
D gene: TRBD1
V gene: TRBV10-3
J gene: TRBJ2-7
CDR3 DNA: TGTGCCATCAGTGACAGACAGGGGATCTACGAGCAGTACTTC
CDR3 protein: CAISDRQGIYEQYF

clone size: once
D gene: .
V gene: TRBV2
J gene: TRBJ2-6
CDR3 DNA: TGTGCCAGCGTATTAGGGGCCAACGTCCTGACTTTC
CDR3 protein: CASVLGANVLTF

clone size: .
D gene: .
V gene: TRBV24-1
J gene: TRBJ1-1
CDR3 DNA: TGTGCCACCAGTGAGTCCGGGACAAAGAGCACTGAAGCTTTCTTT
CDR3 protein: CATSESGTKSTEAFF

clone size: .
D gene: TRBD2
V gene: TRBV27
J gene: TRBJ2-7
CDR3 DNA: TGTGCCAGCAGTCCGGGACTAGCGGTCTCCTACGAGCAGTACTTC
CDR3 protein: CASSPGLAVSYEQYF

clone size: .
D gene: .
V gene: TRBV11-2
J gene: TRBJ1-2
CDR3 DNA: TGTGCCAGCTCTCCAGACTTCTATGGCTACACCTTC
CDR3 protein: CASSPDFYGYTF

clone size: .
D gene: TRBD2
V gene: TRBV6-6
J gene: TRBJ2-7
CDR3 DNA: TGTGCCAGTAGGACTAGCCAGGAGTACGAGCAGTACTTC
CDR3 protein: CASRTSQEYEQYF

clone size: .
D gene: .
V gene: TRBV12-3/TRBV12-4
J gene: TRBJ1-2
CDR3 DNA: TGTGCCAGCAGTTCAGGGCCAGGGGCTGGCTACACCTTC
CDR3 protein: CASSSGPGAGYTF

clone size: .
D gene: TRBD1
V gene: TRBV28
J gene: TRBJ1-1
CDR3 DNA: TGTGCCAGCAGCCTGGACAGGTACGAAGCTTTCTTT
CDR3 protein: CASSLDRYEAFF

clone size: .
D gene: TRBD1
V gene: TRBV24-1
J gene: TRBJ1-5
CDR3 DNA: TGTGCCACCAGTGATCGATTGCCGATCGACAGGGAGAGGTGTGAGCGGCCCCAGCATTTT
CDR3 protein: CATSDRLPIDRERCERPQHF

clone size: .
D gene: TRBD1
V gene: TRBV28
J gene: TRBJ2-7
CDR3 DNA: TGTGCCAGCAGTGGCATGGGACAGGGCTCCTACGAGCAGTACTTC
CDR3 protein: CASSGMGQGSYEQYF

clone size: .
D gene: TRBD1
V gene: TRBV12-3/TRBV12-4
J gene: TRBJ2-7
CDR3 DNA: TGTGCCAGCAGCCCGGACAGGTTCTACGAGCAGTACTTC
CDR3 protein: CASSPDRFYEQYF

clone size: .
D gene: .
V gene: TRBV25-1
J gene: TRBJ1-5
CDR3 DNA: TGTGCCAGCAGTGAACAGGGAAACAATCAGCCCCAGCATTTT
CDR3 protein: CASSEQGNNQPQHF

clone size: .
D gene: .
V gene: TRBV5-1
J gene: TRBJ1-4
CDR3 DNA: TGCGCCAGCAGCCAACCGACACCCGCGAGGGATGAAAAACTGTTTTTT
CDR3 protein: CASSQPTPARDEKLFF

clone size: .
D gene: .
V gene: TRBV19
J gene: TRBJ2-5
CDR3 DNA: TGTGCCAGTAGTGCGCCGGGACTGGGCAGGGAGACCCAGTACTTC
CDR3 protein: CASSAPGLGRETQYF

clone size: .
D gene: .
V gene: TRBV29-1
J gene: TRBJ2-2
CDR3 DNA: TGCAGCGTTCGACAGGACTCGAACACCGGGGAGCTGTTTTTT
CDR3 protein: CSVRQDSNTGELFF

clone size: .
D gene: TRBD2
V gene: TRBV28
J gene: TRBJ2-7
CDR3 DNA: TGTGCCAGCAGTTTGTGGTCGAGCGGGAGTGGTGGGGAGCAGTACTTC
CDR3 protein: CASSLWSSGSGGEQYF

clone size: .
D gene: .
V gene: TRBV11-3
J gene: TRBJ1-1
CDR3 DNA: TGTGCCAGCAGCTTAGGAGCAGGGATTGAAGCTTTCTTT
CDR3 protein: CASSLGAGIEAFF

clone size: .
D gene: .
V gene: TRBV10-3
J gene: TRBJ1-2
CDR3 DNA: TGTGCCATCAGTGAGCCTGACGGGTCATATGGCTACACCTTC
CDR3 protein: CAISEPDGSYGYTF

clone size: .
D gene: TRBD1
V gene: TRBV19
J gene: TRBJ2-5
CDR3 DNA: TGTGCCAGTAGTACTAGAGACAGGGGGTCTGGGGAGACCCAGTACTTC
CDR3 protein: CASSTRDRGSGETQYF

clone size: .
D gene: TRBD2
V gene: TRBV6-1
J gene: TRBJ2-7
CDR3 DNA: TGTGCCAGCAGTGAGCGGGAGGACGCCTACGAGCAGTACTTC
CDR3 protein: CASSEREDAYEQYF

clone size: .
D gene: TRBD1
V gene: TRBV5-1
J gene: TRBJ1-6
CDR3 DNA: TGCGCCAGCAGCTTGGGGCCGGTTACAGGGGGGGTGTCACCCCTCCACTTT
CDR3 protein: CASSLGPVTGGVSPLHF

clone size: .
D gene: TRBD1
V gene: TRBV19
J gene: TRBJ1-5
CDR3 DNA: TGTGCCAGCCGGGACAGGTTTGGTTCGCCCCAGCATTTT
CDR3 protein: CASRDRFGSPQHF

clone size: once
D gene: TRBD1
V gene: TRBV28
J gene: TRBJ1-5
CDR3 DNA: TGTGCCAGCAGTTTATATCCCGGAATGGACAGGTTGAATCAGCCCCAGCATTTT
CDR3 protein: CASSLYPGMDRLNQPQHF

clone size: once
D gene: TRBD1
V gene: TRBV19
J gene: TRBJ1-2
CDR3 DNA: TGTGCCAGTAGTATCCGGACAGGTCGAGGCTACACCTTC
CDR3 protein: CASSIRTGRGYTF

clone size: .
D gene: TRBD2
V gene: TRBV7-6
J gene: TRBJ2-5
CDR3 DNA: TGTGCCAGCAGCTTTCTTGGGGAGCGGGAGGGGGAAGAGACCCAGTACTTC
CDR3 protein: CASSFLGEREGEETQYF

clone size: .
D gene: .
V gene: TRBV7-3
J gene: TRBJ2-5
CDR3 DNA: TGTGCCAGCAGCCCCGAGGGCACACAAGAGACCCAGTACTTC
CDR3 protein: CASSPEGTQETQYF

clone size: few
D gene: TRBD1
V gene: TRBV19
J gene: TRBJ1-1
CDR3 DNA: TGTGCCAGTAGTCTCTCCGTGGGGACAGCCCCTGCTTTCTTT
CDR3 protein: CASSLSVGTAPAFF

clone size: once
D gene: .
V gene: TRBV6-5
J gene: TRBJ2-3
CDR3 DNA: TGTGCCAGCAGTTACTCCCAGGGCCAAGGTACGCAGTATTTT
CDR3 protein: CASSYSQGQGTQYF

clone size: once
D gene: TRBD2
V gene: TRBV7-9
J gene: TRBJ2-7
CDR3 DNA: TGTGCCAGCGGACGACTAGCGGGAAACTACGAGCAGTACTTC
CDR3 protein: CASGRLAGNYEQYF

clone size: .
D gene: .
V gene: TRBV19
J gene: TRBJ1-4
CDR3 DNA: TGTGCCAGTAGTAGGGCAGGGTCGACGTCGGAAAAACTGTTTTTT
CDR3 protein: CASSRAGSTSEKLFF

clone size: .
D gene: .
V gene: TRBV25-1
J gene: TRBJ1-1
CDR3 DNA: TGTGCCAGCAGTGTCCCCGGGTTAAGTTCGGGGACTGAAGCTTTCTTT
CDR3 protein: CASSVPGLSSGTEAFF

clone size: .
D gene: .
V gene: TRBV27
J gene: TRBJ1-4
CDR3 DNA: TGTGCCAGCAGTTCCGGGGGGACTAATGAAAAACTGTTTTTT
CDR3 protein: CASSSGGTNEKLFF

clone size: once
D gene: .
V gene: TRBV15
J gene: TRBJ1-5
CDR3 DNA: TGTGCCACCAGCAGAGATGAGTATAGCAATCAGCCCCGGCATTTT
CDR3 protein: CATSRDEYSNQPRHF

clone size: .
D gene: TRBD1
V gene: TRBV28
J gene: TRBJ1-2
CDR3 DNA: TGTGCCAGCAGTGGGACAGGGGTGAGCTATGGCTACACCTTC
CDR3 protein: CASSGTGVSYGYTF

clone size: .
D gene: TRBD1
V gene: TRBV28
J gene: TRBJ2-2
CDR3 DNA: TGTGCCAGCAGGCCAGACAGGGTGAACACCGGGGAGCTGTTTTTT
CDR3 protein: CASRPDRVNTGELFF

clone size: .
D gene: TRBD1
V gene: TRBV24-1
J gene: TRBJ2-1
CDR3 DNA: TGTGCCACCAGTGAGGACAGGGAGACTGAGCAGTTCTTC
CDR3 protein: CATSEDRETEQFF

clone size: .
D gene: .
V gene: TRBV24-1
J gene: TRBJ1-5
CDR3 DNA: TGTGCCACCAGTGATTTGACAGGGAGGGATAGCAATCAGCCCCAGCATTTT
CDR3 protein: CATSDLTGRDSNQPQHF

clone size: .
D gene: .
V gene: TRBV28
J gene: TRBJ2-7
CDR3 DNA: TGTGCCAGCAGTTTATACTTCGGCGGCGAGCAGTACTTC
CDR3 protein: CASSLYFGGEQYF

clone size: .
D gene: TRBD1
V gene: TRBV27
J gene: TRBJ2-7
CDR3 DNA: TGTGCCAGCAGTTGGGCGGCAGGGGGCTACGAGCAGTACTTC
CDR3 protein: CASSWAAGGYEQYF

clone size: .
D gene: .
V gene: TRBV25-1
J gene: TRBJ1-6
CDR3 DNA: TGTGCCAGCAGTGCCATGGGGGCTGGGGCGAATAATTCACCCCTCCACTTT
CDR3 protein: CASSAMGAGANNSPLHF

clone size: .
D gene: .
V gene: TRBV21-1
J gene: TRBJ2-7
CDR3 DNA: TGTGCCAGCAGCAAAGGGACTAGCGGGAGTGGCTGGTGCGAGCAGTACTTC
CDR3 protein: CASSKGTSGSGWCEQYF

clone size: .
D gene: TRBD2
V gene: TRBV28
J gene: TRBJ2-5
CDR3 DNA: TGTGCCAGCAGTTTAAGGGTGCGACTAGCGGGAGAGTTATCGACCCAGTACTTC
CDR3 protein: CASSLRVRLAGELSTQYF

clone size: .
D gene: .
V gene: TRBV5-1
J gene: TRBJ1-5
CDR3 DNA: TGCGCCAGCAGCTTGGATGGACAGCCAAATCAGCCCCAGCATTTT
CDR3 protein: CASSLDGQPNQPQHF

clone size: .
D gene: TRBD2
V gene: TRBV28
J gene: TRBJ2-1
CDR3 DNA: TGTGCCAGCTTATCTAGCGGTGGAAATGAGCAGTTCTTC
CDR3 protein: CASLSSGGNEQFF

clone size: .
D gene: .
V gene: TRBV1
J gene: TRBJ1-1
CDR3 DNA: TGCACCAGCAGCCAAAAGGGAGGATTGGACACTGAAGCTTTCTTT
CDR3 protein: CTSSQKGGLDTEAFF

clone size: .
D gene: TRBD1
V gene: TRBV5-1
J gene: TRBJ2-2
CDR3 DNA: TGCGCCAGCCGGACAGGGGACACCGGGGAGCTGTTTTTT
CDR3 protein: CASRTGDTGELFF